This TCR beta chain was found in a study of T cell responses to AZD1222 COVID-19 vaccine. Timing groups of about 4 and about 12 weeks for second doses were pooled. Only in-frame clones appear in the TCRdb table, and some are missing; sequencing was by immunoSEQ multiplex PCR. The sample has about 160,000 clones; roughly 90% are singletons. General observations from the study: An increase in Spike-specific TCR breadth and depth was observed after two AZD1222 doses. Possibly, clonal diversity was underestimated; donors were largely white British and included more females. Baseline seropositives among AZD1222 recipients totaled only five or six.

CDR1 and CDR2 from the germline V gene are SGHRS and YFSETQ. The CDR3 contains 15 residues. Germline trimming cut 4 bases from V and 5 bases from J; bases unmatched to any gene: 10. Regarding this clone: Its cognate antigen is unknown.

Sequencing used peripheral blood, obtained 28 days after the second AZD1222 dose. The clonotype was recovered from an adult who received the AZD1222 COVID-19 vaccine. The chain links TRBV5-1 to TRBJ2-5, with 8 bases lining up with TRBD1. CDR3 region: CASSLRDRSLETQYF. In nucleotides, the CDR3 is TGCGCCAGCAGCCTACGGGACAGGTCGTTGGAGACCCAGTACTTC.